The 21 T cell receptor beta chains in this list originate from one sample, sequenced in a study of identical twins. TCRdb re-called the 5' RACE reads with MiXCR, one entry per CDR3 protein. The repertoire holds approximately 350,000 distinct CDR3 sequences, with about 12% as singletons. The same data also contributed to another study, on yellow fever vaccine responses in identical twins.

The sequenced sample was CD8+ T cells sorted from blood. These receptors all come from a woman under 30 in good health.

This sequence joins TRBV6-5 and TRBJ2-7, with no clear D. The germline V and J ends were trimmed by 4 bases and 0 bases, with 10 bases remaining between them. The CDR3 length is 14 residues. CDR1 and CDR2 (germline): MNHEY, SVGAGI. CDR3 nucleotides: TGTGCCAGCAGTTCCTTTGGGGACTCCTACGAGCAGTACTTC. It codes for CASSSFGDSYEQYF.

In its sample, this clonotype was seen a few times. The chain links TRBV28 to TRBJ2-1, with D uncertain. This CDR3 is built from 16 residues. Trimming removed 1 base from V and 4 bases from J, with 14 bases in between. The germline gives CDR1 MDHEN, CDR2 SYDVKM. CDR3 region: CASSLYRAAPYNEQFF. CDR3 DNA: TGTGCCAGCAGTTTATATCGGGCTGCGCCTTACAATGAGCAGTTCTTC.

The rearrangement joins TRBV12-5 to TRBJ2-7; no clear D gene. In germline, CDR1 is LGHNT, CDR2 FRNRAP. This CDR3 is 12 amino acids long. Trimming stripped 8 bases from V and 6 bases from J, with 14 bases between. The CDR3 region is CASPSDVGEQYV. The DNA for the CDR3 is TGTGCTAGTCCCTCGGACGTAGGCGAGCAGTACGTC.

This clonotype has at least ten counts. This sequence joins TRBV15 and TRBJ1-3; D is perhaps TRBD1 (6 bases). With 0 bases removed from V and 2 bases from J, the gap between germline ends came to 8 bases. CDR1 is LNHNV, CDR2 YYDKDF, per germline (reference sequence). The CDR3 totals 15 residues. The CDR3 loop reads CATSREEGAGNTIYF. CDR3 DNA sequence: TGTGCCACCAGCAGAGAAGAGGGGGCTGGAAACACCATATATTTT.

On this clonotype itself: A single base separates this from a much larger clone, so it may be a read error. This chain joins TRBV12-3 or TRBV12-4 and TRBJ1-3, with D maybe TRBD1 (5 bases). The CDR3 contains 15 residues. CDR3 nucleotides: TGTGCCAGCAGGATGGGACCGTCCTCTGGAAACGCCATATATTTT. It encodes CASRMGPSSGNAIYF.

This clonotype has more than one count but fewer than ten. The rearrangement uses TRBV29-1 and TRBJ2-1; 14 bases are shared with TRBD2. There are 15 residues in the CDR3. V dropped 3 bases and J dropped 4; count of bases not matched to a gene: 2. CDR1 and CDR2 from the germline V gene are SQVTM and ANQGSEA. CDR3 nucleotides: TGCAGCGTTGACGGGACTAGCGGGAGTTACAATGAGCAGTTCTTC. This codes for CSVDGTSGSYNEQFF.

This clonotype was observed many times. This chain joins TRBV4-2 and TRBJ2-1; maybe TRBD2 (5 bases). The V gene's germline CDR1 is LGHNA and CDR2 YNFKEQ. The CDR3 totals 15 residues. V was shortened by 0 bases and J by 5 bases, with 11 bases between the two germline ends. The CDR3 spells CASSQDRSSNNEQFF. Written as DNA, the CDR3 is TGTGCCAGCAGCCAAGATCGGTCTAGCAACAATGAGCAGTTCTTC.

Of note for this clonotype: Compared with germline, one end of the junction differs, possibly owing to a read error. V is TRBV6-1 and J is TRBJ2-1; 9 positions agree with TRBD2. The CDR3 has 15 residues. Germline V gene lookup returns CDR1 MNHNS and CDR2 SASEGT. The CDR3 reads CASSQAGGAYNEQFF. The CDR3 nucleotides read TGTGCCAGCAGTCAAGCGGGAGGCGCCTACAATGAGCAGTTCTTC.

The chain combines TRBV6-2 or TRBV6-3 with TRBJ2-7, with TRBD1 as a possible D gene (6 bases). The germline V gene has CDR1 MNHEY and CDR2 SVGEGT. V shed 5 bases and J shed 4 bases, with 27 bases lying between them. CDR3 length: 18 amino acids. The CDR3 spells CASSNLVSPRNQGYEQYV. CDR3 sequence (DNA): TGTGCCAGCAGTAACTTAGTCTCCCCGAGAAACCAGGGGTACGAGCAGTACGTC.

This clonotype was found many times. The chain joins TRBV15 to TRBJ2-1; the D is unclear. Germline V lookup: CDR1 LNHNV, CDR2 YYDKDF (reference sequence). The ends were cut back, 4 bases at V and 2 bases at J, with 9 bases in the middle. The CDR3 length is 14 residues. CDR3 in DNA: TGTGCCACCAGCATTGTCCCGACCTACAATGAGCAGTTCTTC. The encoded protein is CATSIVPTYNEQFF.

The chain links TRBV29-1 to TRBJ2-1, with 11 bases fitting TRBD2. Germline lookup yields CDR1 SQVTM and CDR2 ANQGSEA. V shed 2 bases and J 6 bases; nucleotides not matched to a gene: 9. The CDR3 runs 16 residues. The CDR3 bases are TGCAGCGTTGAATTGCGACTAGCGGGGAAACGCAATGAGCAGTTCTTC. Its translation is CSVELRLAGKRNEQFF.

The rearrangement links TRBV4-1 to TRBJ2-1; D possibly corresponds to TRBD2 (5 bases). CDR1 is MGHRA, CDR2 YSYEKL, per germline. Deletions cut 1 base from V and 9 bases from J, with 28 bases between. The CDR3 loop spans 19 amino acids. The CDR3 DNA follows: TGCGCCAGCAGCCAAGGTGGTGTAAACGACTACCGTGTGAGTGGTGAGCAGTTCTTC. Translated: CASSQGGVNDYRVSGEQFF.

The chain couples TRBV28 to TRBJ2-7; 9 bases are shared with TRBD1. Germline CDR1 reads MDHEN; CDR2 reads SYDVKM. The V segment lost 6 bases and the J segment 4 bases; nucleotides outside the gene matches: 7. CDR3 length: 14 amino acids. This chain's CDR3 is CASRPLGQGYEQYV. The CDR3 nucleotides read TGTGCCAGCAGGCCTCTAGGACAGGGGTACGAGCAGTACGTC.

This clonotype was seen a few times. The chain carries TRBV21-1 and TRBJ2-5; the table's D gene call, TRBD1, was not cross checked with the DNA. TRBV21-1 is tagged as a pseudogene. This CDR3 is 12 amino acids long. The CDR3 DNA sequence: TGTGCCAGCAGCCCCTACACGGGGGTAAGCTCTTTC. As protein: CASSPYTGVSSF.

The chain uses TRBV13 and TRBJ2-7; D not resolved. Germline V gene lookup returns CDR1 PRHDT and CDR2 FYEKMQ (reference sequence). This CDR3 spans 12 amino acids. Trimming shortened V by 3 bases and J by 2 bases, and 5 bases separated the two germline ends. The CDR3 reads CASSFITYEQYF. The CDR3 DNA sequence: TGTGCCAGCAGCTTTATAACCTACGAGCAGTACTTC.

The sample holds a few counts of this clonotype. The CDR3 nucleotides are TGTGCCAGCAGTTTCGGGGGGACACCAATCACCGGGGAGCTGTTTTTT. Its protein product is CASSFGGTPITGELFF. The chain carries TRBV28 and TRBJ2-2; D perhaps matches TRBD2 (7 bases). Looked up from germline, CDR1 is MDHEN and CDR2 is SYDVKM. The length of the CDR3 is 16 residues. With 3 bases removed from V and 4 bases from J, the gap between germline ends came to 15 bases.

This clonotype was counted a few times. The gene calls are TRBV28 and TRBJ2-5; 10 nucleotides match TRBD2. CDR1 and CDR2 (germline): MDHEN, SYDVKM. This CDR3 spans 18 amino acids. The V gene end was trimmed by 6 bases and the J gene end by 2 bases; junction bases not matched to a gene: 15. This CDR3 is CASSSKRAGGSNQETQYF. In DNA form, the CDR3 reads TGTGCCAGCAGCTCCAAAAGAGCGGGAGGGTCTAATCAAGAGACCCAGTACTTC.

The rearrangement joins TRBV12-3 or TRBV12-4 to TRBJ2-3; D is uncertain. CDR3 length: 16 residues. Trimming left V 2 bases short and J 1 base short, with 13 bases between. CDR3 residues: CASSLRLVLGTDTQYF. Written as DNA, the CDR3 is TGTGCCAGCAGTTTACGGCTAGTTTTAGGCACAGATACGCAGTATTTT.

This clonotype was seen only a few times. The J gene is TRBJ2-7, the V gene TRBV4-1, with a tentative D call TRBD1 (6 bases). CDR1 is MGHRA, CDR2 YSYEKL, per germline. Deletions cut 1 base from V and 2 bases from J, with 9 bases between. CDR3 length: 14 residues. This chain's CDR3 is CASSQGTVTYEQYF. CDR3 sequence (DNA): TGCGCCAGCAGCCAAGGGACAGTTACCTACGAGCAGTACTTC.

This clonotype has a handful of counts. The chain couples TRBV20-1 to TRBJ1-5; TRBD1 matches at 7 bases. V lost 5 bases, J lost 4 bases, and 8 bases stayed unmatched. The CDR3 is 14 amino acids. CDR1 is DFQATT and CDR2 is SNEGSKA in the germline V gene (reference sequence). The CDR3 coding sequence is TGCAGTGCTTACGTTGGACAGGTTAATCAGCCCCAGCATTTT. Translated, it gives CSAYVGQVNQPQHF.

In this sample, this clonotype turned up a few times. V usage is TRBV11-1 and J usage is TRBJ1-2, with 8 bases that match TRBD1. CDR1 and CDR2 from the germline V gene are SGHAT and FQDESV (reference sequence). The CDR3 length is 15 residues. The ends lost 6 bases at V and 4 bases at J; junction bases unmatched: 10. The CDR3: CASSAGTGDGYGYTF. The CDR3 region has the DNA TGTGCCAGCAGTGCCGGGACAGGAGATGGCTATGGCTACACCTTC. Variable domain in full (rest from reference TRBV11-1 and TRBJ1-2): EAEVAQSPRYKITEKSQAVAFWCDPISGHATLYWYRQILGQGPELLVQFQDESVVDDSQLPKDRFSAERLKGVDSTLKIQPAELGDSAMYLCASSAGTGDGYGYTFGSGTRLTVV.